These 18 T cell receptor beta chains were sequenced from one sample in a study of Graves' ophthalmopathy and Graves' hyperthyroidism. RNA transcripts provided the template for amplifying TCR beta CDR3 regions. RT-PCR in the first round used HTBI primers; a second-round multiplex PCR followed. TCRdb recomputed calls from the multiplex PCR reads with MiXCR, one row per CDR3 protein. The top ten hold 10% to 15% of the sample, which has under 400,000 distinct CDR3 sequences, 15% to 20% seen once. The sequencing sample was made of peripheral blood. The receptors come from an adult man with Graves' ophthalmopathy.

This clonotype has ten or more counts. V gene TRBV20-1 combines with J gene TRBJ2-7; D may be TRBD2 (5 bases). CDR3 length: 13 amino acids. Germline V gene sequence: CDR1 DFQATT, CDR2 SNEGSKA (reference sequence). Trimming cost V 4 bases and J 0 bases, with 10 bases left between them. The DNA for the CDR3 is TGCAGTGCTACCGGTGGGAGCTCCTACGAGCAGTACTTC. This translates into CSATGGSSYEQYF.

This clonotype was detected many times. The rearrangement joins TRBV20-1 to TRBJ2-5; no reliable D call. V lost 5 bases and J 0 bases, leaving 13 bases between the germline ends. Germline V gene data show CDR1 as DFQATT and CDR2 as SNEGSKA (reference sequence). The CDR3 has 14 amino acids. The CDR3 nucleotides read TGCAGTGCTCTTGGCTCACTCTACCAAGAGACCCAGTACTTC. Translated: CSALGSLYQETQYF.

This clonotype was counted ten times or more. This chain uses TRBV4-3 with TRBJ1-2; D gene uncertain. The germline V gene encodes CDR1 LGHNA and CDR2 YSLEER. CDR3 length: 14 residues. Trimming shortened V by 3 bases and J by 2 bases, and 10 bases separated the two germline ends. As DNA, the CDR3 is TGCGCCAGCAGCCAGTATAGAGACAACTATGGCTACACCTTC. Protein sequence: CASSQYRDNYGYTF.

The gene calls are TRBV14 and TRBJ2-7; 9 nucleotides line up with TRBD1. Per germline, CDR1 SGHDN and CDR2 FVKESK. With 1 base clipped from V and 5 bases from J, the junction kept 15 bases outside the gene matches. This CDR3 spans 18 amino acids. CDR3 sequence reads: CASSQGALGTGSFHEQYF. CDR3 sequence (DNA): TGTGCCAGCAGCCAAGGGGCCTTGGGGACAGGGTCGTTCCACGAGCAGTACTTC. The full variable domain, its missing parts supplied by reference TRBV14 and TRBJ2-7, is EAGVTQFPSHSVIEKGQTVTLRCDPISGHDNLYWYRRVMGKEIKFLLHFVKESKQDESGMPNNRFLAERTGGTYSTLKVQPAELEDSGVYFCASSQGALGTGSFHEQYFGPGTRLTVT.

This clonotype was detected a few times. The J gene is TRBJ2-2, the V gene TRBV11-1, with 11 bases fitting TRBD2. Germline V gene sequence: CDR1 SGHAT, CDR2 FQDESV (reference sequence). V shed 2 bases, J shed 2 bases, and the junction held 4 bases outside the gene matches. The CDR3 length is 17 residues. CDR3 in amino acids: CASSLRRLAGNTGELFF. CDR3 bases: TGTGCCAGCAGCTTAAGAAGACTAGCGGGAAACACCGGGGAGCTGTTTTTT.

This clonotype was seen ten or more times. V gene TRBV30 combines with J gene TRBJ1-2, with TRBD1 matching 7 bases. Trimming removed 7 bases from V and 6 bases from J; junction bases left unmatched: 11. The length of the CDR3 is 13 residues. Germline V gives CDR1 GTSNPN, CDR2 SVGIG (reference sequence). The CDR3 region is CAYLYGTADGYTF. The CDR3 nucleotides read TGTGCCTACCTTTACGGGACAGCGGATGGCTACACCTTC. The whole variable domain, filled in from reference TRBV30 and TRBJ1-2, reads SQTIHQWPATLVQPVGSPLSLECTVEGTSNPNLYWYRQAAGRGLQLLFYSVGIGQISSEVPQNLSASRPQDRQFILSSKKLLLSDSGFYLCAYLYGTADGYTFGSGTRLTVV.

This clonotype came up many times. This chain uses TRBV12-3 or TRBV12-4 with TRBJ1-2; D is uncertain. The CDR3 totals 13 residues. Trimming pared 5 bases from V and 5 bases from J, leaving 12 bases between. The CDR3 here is CASSQPSGYGYTF. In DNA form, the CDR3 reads TGTGCCAGCAGTCAACCGTCAGGTTATGGCTACACCTTC.

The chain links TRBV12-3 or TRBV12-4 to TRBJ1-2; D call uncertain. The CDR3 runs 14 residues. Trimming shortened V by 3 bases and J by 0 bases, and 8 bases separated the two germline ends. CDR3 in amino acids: CASSLGSPNYGYTF. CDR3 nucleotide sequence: TGTGCCAGCAGTTTGGGCAGTCCTAACTATGGCTACACCTTC.

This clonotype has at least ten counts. The chain's CDR3 is CASSPVGGGRSFF. The CDR3 DNA reads TGTGCCAGCTCACCGGTAGGTGGGGGGAGATCTTTCTTT. This rearrangement joins TRBV18 to TRBJ1-1, with D possibly matching TRBD1 (5 bases). The ends were cut back, 3 bases at V and 12 bases at J, with 17 bases in the middle. In germline, CDR1 is KGHSH, CDR2 LQKENI. The CDR3 extends over 13 amino acids.

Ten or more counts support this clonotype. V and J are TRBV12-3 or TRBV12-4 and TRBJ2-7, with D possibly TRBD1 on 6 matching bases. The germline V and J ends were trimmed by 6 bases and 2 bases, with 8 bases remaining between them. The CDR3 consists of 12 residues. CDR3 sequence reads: CASRTGPYEQYF. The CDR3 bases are TGTGCCAGCAGGACAGGTCCCTACGAGCAGTACTTC.

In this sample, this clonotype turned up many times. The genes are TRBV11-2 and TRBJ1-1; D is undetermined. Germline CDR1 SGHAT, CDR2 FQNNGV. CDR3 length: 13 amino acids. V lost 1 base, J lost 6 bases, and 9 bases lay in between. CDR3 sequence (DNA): TGTGCCAGCAGCTTAGGGACTGGATCTGAAGCTTTCTTT. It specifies CASSLGTGSEAFF.

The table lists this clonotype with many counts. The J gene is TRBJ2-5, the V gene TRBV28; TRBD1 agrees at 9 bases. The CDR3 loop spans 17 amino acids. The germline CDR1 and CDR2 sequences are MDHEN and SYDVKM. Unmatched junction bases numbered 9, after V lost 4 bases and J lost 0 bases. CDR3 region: CASSSPGQGWYQETQYF. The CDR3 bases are TGTGCCAGCAGTTCTCCGGGACAGGGATGGTACCAAGAGACCCAGTACTTC.

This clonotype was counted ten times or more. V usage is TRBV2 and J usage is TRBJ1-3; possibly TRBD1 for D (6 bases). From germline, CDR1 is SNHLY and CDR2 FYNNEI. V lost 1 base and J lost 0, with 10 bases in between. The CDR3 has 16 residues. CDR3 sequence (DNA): TGTGCCAGCAGTGAAGGACAGGCCTTCTCTGGAAACACCATATATTTT. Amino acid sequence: CASSEGQAFSGNTIYF. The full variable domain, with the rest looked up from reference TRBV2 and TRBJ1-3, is EPEVTQTPSHQVTQMGQEVILRCVPISNHLYFYWYRQILGQKVEFLVSFYNNEISEKSEIFDDQFSVERPDGSNFTLKIRSTKLEDSAMYFCASSEGQAFSGNTIYFGEGSWLTVV.

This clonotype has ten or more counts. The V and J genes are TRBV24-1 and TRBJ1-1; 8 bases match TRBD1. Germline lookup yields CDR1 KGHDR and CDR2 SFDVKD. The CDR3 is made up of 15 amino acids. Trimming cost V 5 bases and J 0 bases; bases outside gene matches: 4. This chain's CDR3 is CATSAGGTVNTEAFF. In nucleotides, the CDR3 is TGTGCCACCAGTGCAGGGGGCACGGTGAACACTGAAGCTTTCTTT.

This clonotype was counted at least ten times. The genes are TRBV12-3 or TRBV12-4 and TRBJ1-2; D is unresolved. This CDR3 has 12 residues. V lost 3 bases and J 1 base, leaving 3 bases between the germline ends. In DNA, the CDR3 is TGTGCCAGCAGTTTGAGTAACTATGGCTACACCTTC. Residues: CASSLSNYGYTF.

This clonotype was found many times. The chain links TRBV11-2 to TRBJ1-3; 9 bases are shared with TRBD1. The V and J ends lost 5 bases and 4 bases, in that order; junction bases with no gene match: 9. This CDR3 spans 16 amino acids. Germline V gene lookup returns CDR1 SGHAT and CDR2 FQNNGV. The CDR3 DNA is TGTGCCAGCAGCGGGGAACAGGGGGCGTTGGGAAACACCATATATTTT. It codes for CASSGEQGALGNTIYF.

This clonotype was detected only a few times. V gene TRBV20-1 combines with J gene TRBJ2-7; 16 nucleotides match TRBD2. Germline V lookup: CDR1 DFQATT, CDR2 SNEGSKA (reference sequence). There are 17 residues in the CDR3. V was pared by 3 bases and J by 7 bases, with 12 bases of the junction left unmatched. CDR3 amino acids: CSASGTSGRARLEEQYF. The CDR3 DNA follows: TGCAGTGCTAGCGGGACTAGCGGGAGGGCCCGTCTGGAGGAGCAGTACTTC.

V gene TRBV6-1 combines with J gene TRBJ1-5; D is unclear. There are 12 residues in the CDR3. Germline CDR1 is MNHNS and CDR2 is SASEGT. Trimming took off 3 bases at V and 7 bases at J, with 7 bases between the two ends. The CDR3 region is CASSEGSQPQHF. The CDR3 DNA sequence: TGTGCCAGCAGTGAGGGGTCCCAGCCCCAGCATTTT.